This T cell receptor beta chain was obtained from a study of CD8 T cells in Susac syndrome. About the research overall: Patients with Susac syndrome were therapy-naive, treated with corticosteroids, or treated with intravenous immunoglobulin alone when blood was collected.

Each Susac syndrome patient had definite or probable disease by recently defined criteria. Negative isolation yielded the CD8+ and CD4+ T cells, while FACS enriched the TEMRA cells. Random-hexamer reverse transcription was applied to roughly 0.45 to 1 ug RNA. MiXCR, run by TCRdb on the immunoSEQ multiplex PCR reads, gives a single entry per CDR3 protein. Altogether about 120,000 distinct CDR3 sequences are present, approximately 96% being singletons, with the ten largest covering around 0.2%. The TCR originated in a human donor with Susac syndrome. Sequences were obtained from CD8+ T cells from PBMCs.

The CDR3 protein is CASSFPGNGYTF. The CDR3 DNA reads as TGCGCCAGCAGCTTTCCTGGAAATGGCTACACCTTC. The chain combines TRBV5-1 with TRBJ1-2; no definite D call. The V end was cut by 2 bases, the J end by 6 bases, with 8 bases between. Germline V lookup: CDR1 SGHRS, CDR2 YFSETQ. This CDR3 comprises 12 residues. Together with reference TRBV5-1 and TRBJ1-2, the CDR3 gives the full variable domain: KAGVTQTPRYLIKTRGQQVTLSCSPISGHRSVSWYQQTPGQGLQFLFEYFSETQRNKGNFPGRFSGRQFSNSRSEMNVSTLELGDSALYLCASSFPGNGYTFGSGTRLTVV.